What follows are 30 T cell receptor beta chains derived from one specimen sequenced in a study of shared clonotypes between healthy human individuals (TCRdb year 2020). Preparation of the library involved the immunoSEQ multiplex PCR assay. Imported from immuneACCESS, the table was reduced by TCRdb to in-frame sequences with V and J called. These copies leave out some clones; in studies compared against another copy, an unresolved V gene accounts for under half, and the cause of the remainder is not known. In this sample the table shows roughly 330,000 clones, about 74% of which occur a single time. Jointly, the top ten make up approximately 10% of the sample. Source material: memory CD4+ T cells sorted from blood. The cell subset or site label on this specimen signifies: CD45RA-negative fraction. These receptors originate from a man between 25 and 39 years old in good health.

This clone showed up just once. This rearrangement joins TRBV19 to TRBJ1-5; 7 bases match TRBD1. Germline loops: CDR1 LNHDA, CDR2 SQIVND (reference sequence). This CDR3 contains 16 residues. Trimming removed 0 bases from V and 4 bases from J; junction bases left unmatched: 6. CDR3: CASSIEWGQPNQPQHF. CDR3 coding DNA: TGTGCCAGTAGTATAGAGTGGGGACAGCCTAATCAGCCCCAGCATTTT.

The chain carries TRBV6-5 and TRBJ2-1, with 7 positions matching TRBD1. The V and J ends lost 6 bases and 1 base, in that order; junction bases with no gene match: 6. This CDR3 comprises 15 residues. Germline loops: CDR1 MNHEY, CDR2 SVGAGI. The CDR3 here is CASREDRTSYNEQFF. CDR3 DNA: TGTGCCAGCAGAGAGGACAGGACATCCTACAATGAGCAGTTCTTC.

The chain combines TRBV11-2 with TRBJ2-5; D remains ambiguous. This CDR3 is built from 16 residues. Trimming cost V 5 bases and J 5 bases, with 21 bases left between them. In germline, CDR1 is SGHAT, CDR2 FQNNGV. CDR3 residues: CASSPGPVTPRETQYF. The CDR3 region has the DNA TGTGCCAGCAGCCCGGGCCCCGTCACTCCTAGGGAGACCCAGTACTTC.

This clone showed up just a few times. This sequence joins TRBV7-9 and TRBJ2-7; maybe TRBD2 (7 bases). The ends were cut back, 2 bases at V and 2 bases at J, with 13 bases in the middle. CDR3 length equals 15 residues. Germline V gene sequence: CDR1 SEHNR, CDR2 FQNEAQ (reference sequence). The CDR3 loop is CASSLLVGGAYEQYF. CDR3 DNA: TGTGCCAGCAGCTTATTAGTAGGGGGGGCCTACGAGCAGTACTTC. The full variable domain, with the rest looked up from reference TRBV7-9 and TRBJ2-7, is DTGVSQNPRHKITKRGQNVTFRCDPISEHNRLYWYRQTLGQGPEFLTYFQNEAQLEKSRLLSDRFSAERPKGSFSTLEIQRTEQGDSAMYLCASSLLVGGAYEQYFGPGTRLTVT.

This clone was seen a single time. The chain uses TRBV5-1 and TRBJ2-4, with TRBD2 identical over 14 bases. The CDR3 has 23 residues. Trimming at V came to 4 bases and at J to 3 bases, leaving 24 bases not matched to a gene. Germline V gene data show CDR1 as SGHRS and CDR2 as YFSETQ. CDR3 region: CASSPDGQGIGTSGRLSKNIQYF. The DNA of the CDR3 is TGCGCCAGCAGCCCGGACGGACAGGGTATCGGGACTAGCGGGAGATTGAGCAAAAACATTCAGTACTTC.

V is TRBV11-3 and J is TRBJ2-3, with 11 bases fitting TRBD2. The germline V gene encodes CDR1 SGHNT and CDR2 YENEEA. The CDR3 covers 14 residues. The trim removed 4 bases at V and 4 bases at J, leaving 1 base unmatched. The CDR3 sequence is CASSWTSGSDTQYF. DNA for the CDR3: TGTGCCAGCAGCTGGACTAGCGGGTCAGATACGCAGTATTTT.

This rearrangement joins TRBV4-3 to TRBJ1-2, with D possibly being TRBD1 (6 bases). Trimming cost V 0 bases and J 7 bases, with 12 bases left between them. CDR3 length equals 14 residues. CDR1 is LGHNA and CDR2 is YSLEER in the germline V gene. CDR3 nucleotides: TGCGCCAGCAGCCAAGAATGGGGGGCTCGTGGCTACACCTTC. Translating gives CASSQEWGARGYTF.

In its sample, this clone was seen once. V is TRBV11-3 and J is TRBJ2-5, with 7 nucleotides matching TRBD1. The CDR3 has 13 residues. Trimming took 0 bases from V and 5 from J; bases not matched to a gene: 0. Germline CDR1 is SGHNT and CDR2 is YENEEA. The CDR3 DNA follows: TGTGCCAGCAGCTTAGACAGGGGGGAGACCCAGTACTTC. Its protein is CASSLDRGETQYF.

This clone was picked up one time. The V and J genes are TRBV6-6 and TRBJ2-1; D is unresolved. The CDR3 sequence is 14 residues long. V lost 3 bases and J 0 bases, leaving 6 bases between the germline ends. Germline CDR1 MNHNY, CDR2 SVGAGI (reference sequence). The CDR3: CASSYEVSYNEQFF. The CDR3 DNA sequence: TGTGCCAGCAGTTATGAGGTCTCCTACAATGAGCAGTTCTTC.

The rearrangement links TRBV9 to TRBJ2-5, with a possible D match to TRBD2 (6 bases). Trimming removed 2 bases at V and 4 bases at J, with 18 bases between. The germline gives CDR1 SGDLS, CDR2 YYNGEE. This CDR3 is built from 16 residues. The CDR3 sequence is CASSVPRWLATETQYF. The CDR3 nucleotides are TGTGCCAGCAGCGTCCCCAGATGGCTAGCGACAGAGACCCAGTACTTC.

The chain uses TRBV29-1 and TRBJ2-6, with TRBD1 matching 9 bases. Looked up from germline, CDR1 is SQVTM and CDR2 is ANQGSEA. The CDR3 loop spans 17 amino acids. The J segment lost 2 bases and the V segment lost 3 bases, leaving 8 bases of the junction unmatched. The CDR3 sequence is CSVEDNRGLAGANVLTF. The CDR3 nucleotides are TGCAGCGTTGAGGATAACAGGGGGCTAGCTGGGGCCAACGTCCTGACTTTC.

The J gene is TRBJ2-7, the V gene TRBV18, with D unclear. The CDR3 is made up of 14 amino acids. V lost 4 bases to trimming and J lost 2 bases, with 12 bases between them. Looked up from germline, CDR1 is KGHSH and CDR2 is LQKENI. This CDR3 reads CASSLHPATYEQYF. The CDR3 nucleotides are TGTGCCAGCTCACTTCACCCCGCCACCTACGAGCAGTACTTC.

This chain uses TRBV25-1 with TRBJ1-2; 8 bases are shared with TRBD1. This CDR3 is built from 14 residues. From germline, CDR1 is MGHDK and CDR2 SYGVNS. The junction had 6 bases not matched to a gene; V was cut back by 5 bases and J by 4 bases. The CDR3 is CASSPGGEGYGYTF. As DNA, the CDR3 is TGTGCCAGCAGTCCAGGGGGCGAAGGCTATGGCTACACCTTC.

The chain uses TRBV28 and TRBJ1-1; 9 nucleotides match TRBD1. The CDR3 runs 14 residues. CDR1 MDHEN and CDR2 SYDVKM come from the germline V gene. V gave up 6 bases and J gave up 0 bases; unmatched junction bases: 2. CDR3 DNA: TGTGCCAGCAGGCGGACAGGGGTGAACACTGAAGCTTTCTTT. This translates into CASRRTGVNTEAFF.

The chain carries TRBV4-1 and TRBJ2-4; the D call may be TRBD1 or TRBD2 (5 bases each). V was pared by 4 bases and J by 7 bases, with 14 bases between. This CDR3 is 14 amino acids long. Germline CDR1 is MGHRA and CDR2 is YSYEKL. DNA of the CDR3: TGCGCCAGCAGCCGACCAGGGAGCAAGAACATTCAGTACTTC. Amino acids: CASSRPGSKNIQYF.

The V gene is TRBV5-8, the J gene TRBJ1-4; D call uncertain. Germline assignment: CDR1 SGHTS and CDR2 YDEGEE. Trimming shortened V by 2 bases and J by 0 bases, and 8 bases separated the two germline ends. CDR3 length equals 15 residues. CDR3: CASSFQLATNEKLFF. The DNA of the CDR3 is TGTGCCAGCAGCTTCCAGCTTGCAACTAATGAAAAACTGTTTTTT.

The J gene is TRBJ2-1, the V gene TRBV7-6; no definite D call. This CDR3 region has 17 residues. Per the germline V gene, CDR1 is SGHVS and CDR2 is FNYEAQ. V lost 2 bases and J lost 7, with 21 bases in between. The CDR3 is CASSLFIGRSWSNEQFF. In nucleotides, the CDR3 is TGTGCCAGCAGCTTATTTATCGGGCGTTCCTGGAGTAATGAGCAGTTCTTC.

CDR3 sequence: CASRDSSSNYGYTF. For the CDR3, the DNA is TGTGCCAGCAGAGACAGCTCTTCTAACTATGGCTACACCTTC. V is TRBV28 and J is TRBJ1-2; weak D call: TRBD1 (5 bases). Germline CDR1 reads MDHEN; CDR2 reads SYDVKM. This CDR3 spans 14 amino acids. Trimming removed 6 bases at V and 0 bases at J, with 11 bases between.

The V gene is TRBV5-6, the J gene TRBJ2-5, with D tentatively TRBD1 (6 bases). This CDR3 has 14 residues. Germline V gene lookup returns CDR1 SGHDT and CDR2 YYEEEE. The germline V and J ends were trimmed by 4 bases and 5 bases, with 15 bases remaining between them. The CDR3 is CASSRTAAGETQYF. The CDR3 DNA is TGTGCCAGCAGCAGGACAGCTGCCGGGGAGACCCAGTACTTC.

V is TRBV10-2 and J is TRBJ2-3; D gene uncertain. This CDR3 contains 14 residues. Germline assignment: CDR1 WSHSY and CDR2 SAAADI. V lost 4 bases, J lost 4 bases, and 12 bases lay in between. The CDR3 here is CASSVSTTPDTQYF. DNA of the CDR3: TGCGCCAGCAGTGTGAGCACTACTCCAGATACGCAGTATTTT.

J is TRBJ1-1 and V is TRBV6-1; D may be TRBD1 (6 bases). Per the germline V gene, CDR1 is MNHNS and CDR2 is SASEGT. V was trimmed by 4 bases and J by 6 bases, leaving 27 bases between them. The CDR3 totals 18 residues. The CDR3 bases are TGTGCCAGCAGTGCCCGAACACAGCTAGACTTAAGGGGGTCTGAAGCTTTCTTT. It codes for CASSARTQLDLRGSEAFF.

This chain joins TRBV7-2 and TRBJ2-7; 10 bases map to TRBD2. Germline loops: CDR1 SGHTA, CDR2 FQGNSA. This CDR3 is built from 16 residues. V gave up 1 base and J gave up 6 bases; unmatched junction bases: 9. CDR3 nucleotides: TGTGCCAGCAGCTTAGTAACTAGCGGGACCCAAGGCGAGCAGTACTTC. Residues: CASSLVTSGTQGEQYF.

The count of this clone is one. CDR3 sequence: CASRTTGTGTPYTF. The CDR3 DNA is TGTGCCAGCAGAACAACCGGGACAGGGACCCCCTACACCTTC. The rearrangement links TRBV27 to TRBJ1-2; 9 nucleotides line up with TRBD1. Losses at the gene ends were 6 bases for V and 10 bases for J; bases not matched to a gene: 12. Germline CDR1 MNHEY, CDR2 SMNVEV (reference sequence). The CDR3 is 14 amino acids.

V is TRBV11-3 and J is TRBJ2-1; TRBD1 matches 10 bases. V shed 5 bases and J 3 bases; nucleotides not matched to a gene: 4. The CDR3 is made up of 15 amino acids. Germline CDR1 is SGHNT and CDR2 is YENEEA. CDR3 nucleotides: TGTGCCAGCAGCGCCGGGACAGGGGTCTACAATGAGCAGTTCTTC. This encodes CASSAGTGVYNEQFF.

This clone was detected only once. The rearrangement joins TRBV7-9 to TRBJ1-1, with D possibly matching TRBD1 (5 bases). This CDR3 spans 14 amino acids. Between the trimmed V and J ends, which lost 1 base and 3 bases, there was a span of 9 bases. CDR1 is SEHNR, CDR2 FQNEAQ, per germline (reference sequence). CDR3 amino acids: CASSLVSGDTEAFF. CDR3 bases: TGTGCCAGCAGCTTAGTGTCGGGGGACACTGAAGCTTTCTTT.

The CDR3 region is CASSTPANEKLFF. The CDR3 DNA sequence: TGTGCCAGCAGTACCCCGGCTAATGAAAAACTGTTTTTT. This chain connects TRBV28 to TRBJ1-4; no clear D. Trimming pared 5 bases from V and 3 bases from J, leaving 7 bases between. The germline CDR1 and CDR2 sequences are MDHEN and SYDVKM. This CDR3 spans 13 amino acids.

The chain has TRBV21-1 and TRBJ2-3; TRBD1, the table's D call, lacks a check against the DNA. TRBV21-1 represents a pseudogene. The CDR3 runs 18 residues. The CDR3 reads CASTDLAFGTGFHYAQYF. In DNA form, the CDR3 reads TGTGCCAGCACCGACTTAGCCTTTGGGACAGGATTTCACTATGCGCAGTATTTT.

This clone showed up just a few times. The V gene is TRBV7-9, the J gene TRBJ2-3; D is ambiguous. The germline V and J ends were trimmed by 1 base and 5 bases, with 4 bases remaining between them. From germline, CDR1 is SEHNR and CDR2 FQNEAQ (reference sequence). The CDR3 loop spans 12 amino acids. In DNA form, the CDR3 reads TGTGCCAGCAGCTTAGACGTAGATACGCAGTATTTT. It encodes CASSLDVDTQYF.

In nucleotides, the CDR3 is TGTGCCAGCAGCCGACTTCCCGGGACGAACACCGGGGAGCTGTTTTTT. It translates to CASSRLPGTNTGELFF. The rearrangement links TRBV9 to TRBJ2-2; tentatively, D is TRBD2 (5 bases). The CDR3 extends over 16 amino acids. The V gene lost 4 bases and the J gene lost 0 bases, with 13 bases spanning the gap. Germline V gives CDR1 SGDLS, CDR2 YYNGEE.

Ten or more counts support this clone. This sequence joins TRBV7-6 and TRBJ2-5, with 7 positions matching TRBD2. Trimming removed 4 bases from V and 3 bases from J; junction bases left unmatched: 11. Germline V lookup: CDR1 SGHVS, CDR2 FNYEAQ. There are 16 residues in the CDR3. CDR3 bases: TGTGCCAGCAGCTGGCTCCGGCTAGCGGAAAAAGAGACCCAGTACTTC. It encodes CASSWLRLAEKETQYF.